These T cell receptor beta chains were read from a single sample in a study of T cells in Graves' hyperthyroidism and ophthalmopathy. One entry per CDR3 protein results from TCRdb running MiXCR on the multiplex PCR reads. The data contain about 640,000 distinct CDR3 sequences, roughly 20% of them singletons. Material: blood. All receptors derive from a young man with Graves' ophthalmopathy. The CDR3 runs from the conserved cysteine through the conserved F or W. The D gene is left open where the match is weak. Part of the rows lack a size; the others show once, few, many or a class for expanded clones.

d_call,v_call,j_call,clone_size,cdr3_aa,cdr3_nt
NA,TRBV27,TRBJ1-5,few,CASSFEGGRNQPQHF,TGTGCCAGCAGTTTCGAGGGGGGGCGCAATCAGCCCCAGCATTTT
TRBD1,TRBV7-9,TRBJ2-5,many,CASSRQGVETQYF,TGTGCCAGCAGCCGACAGGGGGTCGAGACCCAGTACTTC
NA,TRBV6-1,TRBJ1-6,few,CASRREGDSPLHF,TGTGCCAGCAGGAGAGAGGGAGATTCACCCCTCCACTTT
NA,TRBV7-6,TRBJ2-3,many,CASTLSGDTQYF,TGTGCCAGCACCCTTAGTGGGGATACGCAGTATTTT
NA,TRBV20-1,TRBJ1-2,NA,CSASTLRDVPGLNNYGYTF,TGCAGTGCTTCCACGTTAAGGGATGTCCCCGGACTAAATAACTATGGCTACACCTTC
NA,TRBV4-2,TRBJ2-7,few,CASSQGPSGEQYF,TGTGCCAGCAGCCAGGGACCGTCGGGCGAGCAGTACTTC
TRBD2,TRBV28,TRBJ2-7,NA,CASSLLRIAGGSGEQYF,TGTGCCAGCAGTTTATTGAGAATAGCGGGAGGGTCTGGCGAGCAGTACTTC
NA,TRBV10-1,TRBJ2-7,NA,CASIRDSYEQYF,TGCGCCAGCATCAGGGACTCCTACGAGCAGTACTTC
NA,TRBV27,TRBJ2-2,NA,CASSRGGGAPTGELFF,TGTGCCAGCAGTCGGGGAGGGGGAGCCCCCACCGGGGAGCTGTTTTTT
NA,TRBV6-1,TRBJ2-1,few,CASRLGPGDYNEQFF,TGTGCCAGCAGGCTAGGTCCGGGGGACTACAATGAGCAGTTCTTC
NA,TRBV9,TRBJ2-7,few,CASSVGSLSSYEQYF,TGTGCCAGCAGCGTGGGGTCCCTGAGCTCCTACGAGCAGTACTTC
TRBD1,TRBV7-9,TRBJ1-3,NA,CASSAAGQSYSGNTIYF,TGTGCCAGCAGCGCCGCGGGACAGAGCTACTCTGGAAACACCATATATTTT
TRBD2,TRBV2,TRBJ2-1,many,CASSWEGRHNEQFF,TGTGCCAGCAGTTGGGAGGGCCGGCACAATGAGCAGTTCTTC